A selection of T cell receptor beta chains follows, all from one sample in a study of OX40 agonist ivuxolimab in advanced cancers. Libraries were prepared by immunoSEQ multiplex PCR; TCRdb keeps only in-frame clonotypes and omits some of them. The table lists approximately 42,000 clones, roughly 77% of them singletons. The sequenced sample was CD4+ or CD8+ T cells sorted from blood, obtained in a trial of the OX40 agonist ivuxolimab. The receptors here all came from an adult with an advanced solid tumor such as melanoma, head and neck, liver or kidney cancer. Each CDR3 is given with its conserved first and last residue. D genes are given only for firm matches. Where a row states a size, it is once, few, many or the class of an expanded clone; other rows omit it.

D: .; length: 16; size: .; J: TRBJ1-2; V: TRBV15; CDR3: CATSRGGRHSNYGYTF; DNA: TGTGCCACCAGCAGAGGTGGACGGCACTCTAACTATGGCTACACCTTC
D: .; length: 16; size: .; J: TRBJ1-4; V: TRBV5-4; CDR3: CASSIREGTTNEKLFF; DNA: TGTGCCAGCAGCATCCGCGAGGGGACAACTAATGAAAAACTGTTTTTT
D: TRBD1; length: 15; size: .; J: TRBJ1-6; V: TRBV7-9; CDR3: CASSPGGTGNSPLHF; DNA: TGTGCCAGCAGCCCAGGAGGGACAGGGAATTCACCCCTCCACTTT
D: .; length: 15; size: once; J: TRBJ1-2; V: TRBV5-3; CDR3: CASSPPGGRDYGYTF; DNA: TGTGCCAGCAGCCCTCCCGGGGGCCGGGACTATGGCTACACCTTC
D: .; length: 13; size: .; J: TRBJ1-4; V: TRBV30; CDR3: CAWSVRTNEKLFF; DNA: TGTGCCTGGAGTGTACGAACTAATGAAAAACTGTTTTTT
D: TRBD2; length: 15; size: .; J: TRBJ2-7; V: TRBV6-5; CDR3: CASSPGRETVYEQYF; DNA: TGTGCCAGCAGTCCCGGGCGGGAGACAGTCTACGAGCAGTACTTC
D: .; length: 14; size: few; J: TRBJ1-2; V: TRBV7-9; CDR3: CASSLDQGGYGYTF; DNA: TGTGCCAGCAGCTTAGACCAGGGTGGCTATGGCTACACCTTC
D: .; length: 14; size: .; J: TRBJ1-1; V: TRBV7-3; CDR3: CASSLTITDTEAFF; DNA: TGTGCCAGCAGCTTAACCATAACAGACACTGAAGCTTTCTTT
D: .; length: 14; size: .; J: TRBJ1-1; V: TRBV5-8; CDR3: CASSLTGWNTEAFF; DNA: TGTGCCAGCAGCTTAACAGGGTGGAACACTGAAGCTTTCTTT
D: .; length: 14; size: .; J: TRBJ2-7; V: TRBV6-1; CDR3: CASRTGFSPDEQYF; DNA: TGTGCCAGCAGAACAGGGTTTTCTCCAGACGAGCAGTACTTC
D: .; length: 11; size: .; J: TRBJ2-1; V: TRBV7-9; CDR3: CASEGYNEQFF; DNA: TGTGCCAGCGAGGGCTACAATGAGCAGTTCTTC
D: .; length: 15; size: .; J: TRBJ2-7; V: TRBV7-9; CDR3: CASSLALGRSYEQYF; DNA: TGTGCCAGCAGCTTAGCGCTTGGCAGGAGCTACGAGCAGTACTTC
D: TRBD2; length: 16; size: .; J: TRBJ2-3; V: TRBV5-6; CDR3: CASSRILAGATDTQYF; DNA: TGTGCCAGCAGCAGAATCCTAGCGGGAGCCACAGATACGCAGTATTTT
D: .; length: 15; size: .; J: TRBJ2-5; V: TRBV10-3; CDR3: CAISELTSPEETQYF; DNA: TGTGCCATCAGTGAACTGACTAGTCCTGAAGAGACCCAGTACTTC
D: .; length: 14; size: once; J: TRBJ2-7; V: TRBV7-8; CDR3: CASGLGSNTNEQYF; DNA: TGTGCCAGCGGCCTCGGGAGCAACACTAACGAGCAGTACTTC
D: .; length: 13; size: .; J: TRBJ1-2; V: TRBV6-5; CDR3: CASSPDMAYGYTF; DNA: TGTGCCAGCAGTCCGGACATGGCCTATGGCTACACCTTC
D: .; length: 13; size: .; J: TRBJ2-1; V: TRBV11-2; CDR3: CASSLGRNNEQFF; DNA: TGTGCCAGCAGCTTAGGGCGGAACAATGAGCAGTTCTTC
D: TRBD1; length: 16; size: .; J: TRBJ1-1; V: TRBV7-9; CDR3: CASSLTPGTGYTEAFF; DNA: TGTGCCAGCAGCCTTACACCCGGGACAGGATACACTGAAGCTTTCTTT
D: TRBD1; length: 15; size: .; J: TRBJ1-2; V: TRBV4-2; CDR3: CASKRDRVANYGYTF; DNA: TGTGCCAGCAAAAGGGACAGGGTTGCTAACTATGGCTACACCTTC
D: .; length: 16; size: .; J: TRBJ2-2; V: TRBV19; CDR3: CASSFGPTPNTGELFF; DNA: TGTGCCAGTAGTTTCGGCCCGACCCCGAACACCGGGGAGCTGTTTTTT
D: .; length: 16; size: .; J: TRBJ2-2; V: TRBV6-5; CDR3: CASSYSEGAITGELFF; DNA: TGTGCCAGCAGTTACTCGGAGGGGGCTATCACCGGGGAGCTGTTTTTT
D: TRBD2; length: 16; size: .; J: TRBJ2-7; V: TRBV5-4; CDR3: CASSEASSGRFYEQYF; DNA: TGTGCCAGCAGCGAGGCCAGCAGCGGGAGGTTCTACGAGCAGTACTTC
D: TRBD1; length: 14; size: .; J: TRBJ2-5; V: TRBV19; CDR3: CASRDRGYQETQYF; DNA: TGTGCCAGTAGGGACAGGGGGTACCAAGAGACCCAGTACTTC
D: TRBD2; length: 16; size: .; J: TRBJ2-1; V: TRBV5-4; CDR3: CASTLGGSPSYNEQFF; DNA: TGTGCCAGCACCTTGGGGGGGTCCCCCTCCTACAATGAGCAGTTCTTC
D: TRBD2; length: 15; size: .; J: TRBJ2-3; V: TRBV7-3; CDR3: CASSPPGLAHNTQYF; DNA: TGTGCCAGCAGCCCACCGGGACTAGCGCACAATACGCAGTATTTT
D: TRBD1; length: 16; size: .; J: TRBJ1-4; V: TRBV7-8; CDR3: CASSLYYRGTNEKLFF; DNA: TGTGCCAGCAGCTTGTACTACAGGGGTACTAATGAAAAACTGTTTTTT
D: .; length: 14; size: .; J: TRBJ2-7; V: TRBV4-3; CDR3: CASSQRADFYEQYF; DNA: TGCGCCAGCAGCCAACGGGCAGACTTCTACGAGCAGTACTTC
D: .; length: 15; size: .; J: TRBJ2-1; V: TRBV7-8; CDR3: CASSFSSSSYNEQFF; DNA: TGTGCCAGCAGCTTCTCTAGTAGCTCCTACAATGAGCAGTTCTTC
D: .; length: 15; size: once; J: TRBJ1-4; V: TRBV6-1; CDR3: CASSELTLTNEKLFF; DNA: TGTGCCAGCAGTGAATTAACACTTACTAATGAAAAACTGTTTTTT
D: TRBD2; length: 17; size: .; J: TRBJ2-3; V: TRBV7-9; CDR3: CASSLAPGGLGTDTQYF; DNA: TGTGCCAGCAGCTTAGCCCCGGGGGGGCTGGGTACAGATACGCAGTATTTT
D: .; length: 13; size: .; J: TRBJ1-2; V: TRBV6-1; CDR3: CASSESGNYGYTF; DNA: TGTGCCAGCAGTGAAAGCGGTAACTATGGCTACACCTTC
D: TRBD2; length: 13; size: .; J: TRBJ2-7; V: TRBV6-6; CDR3: CASRTSGSYEQYF; DNA: TGTGCCAGCAGAACTAGCGGCTCCTACGAGCAGTACTTC
D: TRBD1; length: 13; size: once; J: TRBJ2-1; V: TRBV29-1; CDR3: CSVERDRDNEQFF; DNA: TGCAGCGTTGAAAGGGACAGAGACAATGAGCAGTTCTTC
D: .; length: 13; size: once; J: TRBJ1-1; V: TRBV19; CDR3: CASRAGAYTEAFF; DNA: TGTGCCAGTAGAGCAGGGGCATACACTGAAGCTTTCTTT
D: .; length: 11; size: .; J: TRBJ2-5; V: TRBV2; CDR3: CASSVRETQYF; DNA: TGTGCCAGCAGTGTTAGAGAGACCCAGTACTTC
D: .; length: 16; size: .; J: TRBJ1-3; V: TRBV4-1; CDR3: CASSQVYGTSGNTIYF; DNA: TGCGCCAGCAGCCAAGTTTACGGAACCTCTGGAAACACCATATATTTT
D: TRBD2; length: 14; size: .; J: TRBJ2-1; V: TRBV5-4; CDR3: CASSLELANNEQFF; DNA: TGTGCCAGCAGCTTGGAACTAGCGAACAATGAGCAGTTCTTC
D: .; length: 14; size: .; J: TRBJ2-5; V: TRBV5-4; CDR3: CASSLYPRQETQYF; DNA: TGTGCCAGCAGCTTGTATCCAAGACAAGAGACCCAGTACTTC
D: TRBD1; length: 14; size: .; J: TRBJ2-1; V: TRBV5-1; CDR3: CASSAGQGDNEQFF; DNA: TGCGCCAGCAGCGCGGGACAGGGAGACAATGAGCAGTTCTTC
D: TRBD2; length: 17; size: .; J: TRBJ2-1; V: TRBV4-2; CDR3: CASSQPPGLAASNEQFF; DNA: TGTGCCAGCAGCCAACCTCCGGGACTAGCCGCTTCCAATGAGCAGTTCTTC
D: TRBD1; length: 16; size: few; J: TRBJ1-2; V: TRBV9; CDR3: CASSDPGQGFNYGYTF; DNA: TGTGCCAGCAGCGACCCGGGACAGGGGTTTAACTATGGCTACACCTTC
D: TRBD1; length: 14; size: few; J: TRBJ1-1; V: TRBV9; CDR3: CASSEGGTADEAFF; DNA: TGTGCCAGCAGTGAAGGCGGGACAGCCGACGAAGCTTTCTTT
D: .; length: 13; size: .; J: TRBJ1-5; V: TRBV7-9; CDR3: CASRQDGEQPQHF; DNA: TGTGCCAGCAGACAAGACGGGGAACAGCCCCAGCATTTT
D: .; length: 11; size: once; J: TRBJ2-5; V: TRBV19; CDR3: CAGPPRETQYF; DNA: TGTGCCGGACCCCCCCGGGAGACCCAGTACTTC
D: TRBD2; length: 16; size: .; J: TRBJ2-5; V: TRBV11-2; CDR3: CASSLGPSGPEETQYF; DNA: TGTGCCAGCAGCTTAGGTCCTAGCGGACCCGAGGAGACCCAGTACTTC
D: TRBD2; length: 12; size: once; J: TRBJ2-3; V: TRBV29-1; CDR3: CSAGLVSDTQYF; DNA: TGCAGCGCTGGACTAGTTTCCGATACGCAGTATTTT
D: .; length: 14; size: .; J: TRBJ2-1; V: TRBV25-1; CDR3: CASSEISGVSEQFF; DNA: TGTGCCAGCAGTGAAATATCAGGGGTTAGTGAGCAGTTCTTC
D: TRBD2; length: 13; size: .; J: TRBJ2-5; V: TRBV5-6; CDR3: CASSFVTGGAQYF; DNA: TGTGCCAGCAGCTTTGTCACTGGGGGGGCCCAGTACTTC
D: .; length: 12; size: .; J: TRBJ1-4; V: TRBV6-1; CDR3: CASSEGGEKLFF; DNA: TGTGCCAGCAGTGAAGGTGGGGAAAAACTGTTTTTT
D: TRBD2; length: 15; size: .; J: TRBJ2-7; V: TRBV6-5; CDR3: CASSRAPGGPNEQYF; DNA: TGTGCCAGCAGTAGGGCCCCGGGGGGGCCCAACGAGCAGTACTTC
D: TRBD2; length: 15; size: .; J: TRBJ2-3; V: TRBV6-6; CDR3: CASSKLADGADTQYF; DNA: TGTGCCAGCAGTAAACTAGCGGATGGGGCAGATACGCAGTATTTT
D: .; length: 16; size: .; J: TRBJ2-7; V: TRBV25-1; CDR3: CASSGSTGFFNYEQYF; DNA: TGTGCCAGCAGTGGCTCTACAGGGTTCTTCAACTACGAGCAGTACTTC
D: .; length: 18; size: .; J: TRBJ1-1; V: TRBV18; CDR3: CASSPLSHGIKEVTEAFF; DNA: TGTGCCAGCTCACCACTATCCCACGGCATAAAAGAAGTTACTGAAGCTTTCTTT